This passage covers 14 T cell receptor beta chains from one sample sequenced in a study of T cell responses to AZD1222 COVID-19 vaccine. TCRdb keeps only in-frame clones here, not all; method: immunoSEQ multiplex PCR. The data contain roughly 120,000 clones, 85% to 95% of them singletons. This material consisted of peripheral blood, taken on day 0 of AZD1222 vaccination. Receptors were obtained from an adult in good health.

V gene TRBV18 combines with J gene TRBJ1-5; weak D call: TRBD1 (5 bases). The V gene lost 6 bases and the J gene lost 0 bases, with 12 bases spanning the gap. This CDR3 is 15 amino acids long. Per the germline V gene, CDR1 is KGHSH and CDR2 is LQKENI. CDR3 sequence reads: CASSRQLNSNQPQHF. The CDR3 nucleotides read TGTGCCAGCTCTAGACAGTTGAATAGCAATCAGCCCCAGCATTTT.

The V gene is TRBV24-1, the J gene TRBJ2-2; 8 bases are a match to TRBD1. In germline, CDR1 is KGHDR, CDR2 SFDVKD. The J segment lost 2 bases and the V segment lost 4 bases, leaving 8 bases of the junction unmatched. This CDR3 region has 17 residues. Here the CDR3 reads CATSDRARGRNTGELFF. Here the CDR3 DNA reads TGTGCCACCAGTGACCGGGCCAGGGGGCGAAACACCGGGGAGCTGTTTTTT.

The chain uses TRBV30 and TRBJ1-2; possibly TRBD1 for D (6 bases). Germline V gene data show CDR1 as GTSNPN and CDR2 as SVGIG (reference sequence). V dropped 0 bases and J dropped 7 bases, with 12 bases sitting between them. This CDR3 has 13 amino acids. CDR3 in amino acids: CAWSVQGRGGYTF. The CDR3 coding sequence is TGTGCCTGGAGTGTACAGGGCCGGGGTGGCTACACCTTC.

The V and J genes are TRBV5-6 and TRBJ2-7, with 11 bases lining up with TRBD1. Germline CDR1 is SGHDT and CDR2 is YYEEEE. The CDR3 loop spans 15 amino acids. With 1 base clipped from V and 3 bases from J, the junction kept 3 bases outside the gene matches. This chain's CDR3 is CASSLPGQGGYEQYF. CDR3 nucleotide sequence: TGTGCCAGCAGCTTGCCGGGACAGGGGGGCTACGAGCAGTACTTC.

This chain joins TRBV30 and TRBJ2-7; D unclear. The CDR3 totals 12 residues. Trimming cost V 1 base and J 7 bases, with 11 bases left between them. The V gene's germline CDR1 is GTSNPN and CDR2 SVGIG (reference sequence). The CDR3 region is CAWSDGLWEQYF. The CDR3 bases are TGTGCCTGGAGTGACGGGCTCTGGGAGCAGTACTTC.

This chain joins TRBV28 and TRBJ1-2, with D maybe TRBD1 (6 bases). Per the germline V gene, CDR1 is MDHEN and CDR2 is SYDVKM. V lost 4 bases and J lost 2, with 20 bases in between. CDR3 length equals 17 residues. CDR3 protein: CASSSPPGIRGNYGYTF. CDR3 bases: TGTGCCAGCAGTTCCCCCCCGGGAATCAGGGGCAACTATGGCTACACCTTC.

This clone was observed once. The chain joins TRBV6-5 to TRBJ2-2; possible D gene TRBD1, 6 bases. Germline values: CDR1 MNHEY, CDR2 SVGAGI. CDR3 length equals 14 residues. Trimming shortened V by 0 bases and J by 5 bases, and 7 bases separated the two germline ends. Here the CDR3 reads CASSYSGGTGELFF. As DNA, the CDR3 is TGTGCCAGCAGTTACTCAGGGGGAACCGGGGAGCTGTTTTTT.

The chain couples TRBV5-6 to TRBJ1-2, with D possibly matching TRBD1 (6 bases). CDR3 length equals 15 residues. Germline CDR1 reads SGHDT; CDR2 reads YYEEEE. V dropped 4 bases and J dropped 0 bases, with 13 bases sitting between them. CDR3 amino acids: CASSVGGRPNYGYTF. DNA for the CDR3: TGTGCCAGCAGCGTTGGGGGCAGACCTAACTATGGCTACACCTTC.

The genes are TRBV11-3 and TRBJ2-7; TRBD2 aligns across 14 bases. CDR1 and CDR2 (germline): SGHNT, YENEEA. V trimming: 5 bases; J trimming: 3 bases; junction bases outside the gene matches: 9. The CDR3 has 17 amino acids. CDR3 DNA sequence: TGTGCCAGCAGCAGGGGGACTAGCGGGGGACGGAGCTACGAGCAGTACTTC. Its protein product is CASSRGTSGGRSYEQYF.

The chain combines TRBV5-6 with TRBJ1-6; D call uncertain. Germline V gene sequence: CDR1 SGHDT, CDR2 YYEEEE. Trimming removed 6 bases at V and 2 bases at J, with 15 bases between. The CDR3 is 16 amino acids. CDR3 loop: CASTARYSTYNSPLHF. The CDR3 region has the DNA TGTGCCAGCACCGCGAGGTACAGCACCTATAATTCACCCCTCCACTTT. Based on the CDR3 plus reference TRBV5-6 and TRBJ1-6, the full variable domain is DAGVTQSPTHLIKTRGQQVTLRCSPKSGHDTVSWYQQALGQGPQFIFQYYEEEERQRGNFPDRFSGHQFPNYSSELNVNALLLGDSALYLCASTARYSTYNSPLHFGNGTRLTVT.

The chain combines TRBV7-2 with TRBJ2-7; TRBD1 matches 7 bases. V dropped 5 bases and J dropped 7; count of bases not matched to a gene: 8. Germline V gives CDR1 SGHTA, CDR2 FQGNSA. This CDR3 has 13 residues. CDR3 loop: CASSPETGLEQYF. The CDR3 DNA reads TGTGCCAGCAGCCCGGAGACAGGGCTTGAGCAGTACTTC.

The rearrangement links TRBV30 to TRBJ1-4; perhaps TRBD1 as D (5 bases). With 4 bases removed from V and 8 bases from J, the gap between germline ends came to 11 bases. CDR1 is GTSNPN and CDR2 is SVGIG in the germline V gene (reference sequence). This CDR3 is built from 12 residues. In DNA, the CDR3 is TGTGCCTGGAACAGGCCGGGGGAAAAACTGTTTTTT. Translated, it gives CAWNRPGEKLFF.

V and J are TRBV29-1 and TRBJ1-6, with D perhaps TRBD1 (5 bases). The CDR3 extends over 13 amino acids. V lost 6 bases and J lost 6, with 12 bases in between. The germline gives CDR1 SQVTM, CDR2 ANQGSEA. The CDR3 region is CSVFPDSNSPLHF. The CDR3 region has the DNA TGCAGCGTCTTCCCCGACAGTAATTCACCCCTCCACTTT.

This sequence joins TRBV18 and TRBJ1-3, with D perhaps matching TRBD1 (5 bases). The germline CDR1 and CDR2 sequences are KGHSH and LQKENI. CDR3 length: 16 amino acids. V was trimmed by 4 bases and J by 0 bases, leaving 13 bases between them. The DNA of the CDR3 is TGTGCCAGCTCACTCATCGGACATCTCTCTGGAAACACCATATATTTT. Translated, it gives CASSLIGHLSGNTIYF.